This T cell receptor (beta chain) originates from a study of regulatory T cells in long-lasting Graves disease. Notes on the study in general: Tissue studied was limited to peripheral blood, excluding thyroid tissue. The study found TRBV28, TRBJ1-2 and TRBJ2-5 favored in persistent disease.

With respect to this clonotype: Its matching antigen is unknown.

Combining iRepertoire HTBI primers with Arm-PCR of CDR3 regions, the authors built TCR beta libraries. TCRdb reanalysed the multiplex PCR reads using MiXCR and keeps one entry per CDR3 protein. The table shows 600,000 to 850,000 distinct CDR3 sequences, with 25% to 35% occurring only once. V dropped 1 base and J dropped 9 bases, with 14 bases sitting between them. The germline CDR1 and CDR2 sequences are SGHRS and YFSETQ. The CDR3 is 15 amino acids. Time point reported: persistent/refractory GD, antithyroid drugs over 5 years with positive TRAb. From RNA extracted from PBMCs, the TCR library was made.

The specimen was peripheral blood mononuclear cells (PBMCs), collected when the disease was refractory, from a patient treated with antithyroid drugs. The chain carries TRBV5-1 and TRBJ1-6; D unresolved. This clonotype originated in a female donor with Graves disease. The CDR3 is CASSLFDPSSSPLHF. CDR3 coding DNA: TGCGCCAGCAGCTTGTTCGACCCTTCTAGTTCACCCCTCCACTTT.